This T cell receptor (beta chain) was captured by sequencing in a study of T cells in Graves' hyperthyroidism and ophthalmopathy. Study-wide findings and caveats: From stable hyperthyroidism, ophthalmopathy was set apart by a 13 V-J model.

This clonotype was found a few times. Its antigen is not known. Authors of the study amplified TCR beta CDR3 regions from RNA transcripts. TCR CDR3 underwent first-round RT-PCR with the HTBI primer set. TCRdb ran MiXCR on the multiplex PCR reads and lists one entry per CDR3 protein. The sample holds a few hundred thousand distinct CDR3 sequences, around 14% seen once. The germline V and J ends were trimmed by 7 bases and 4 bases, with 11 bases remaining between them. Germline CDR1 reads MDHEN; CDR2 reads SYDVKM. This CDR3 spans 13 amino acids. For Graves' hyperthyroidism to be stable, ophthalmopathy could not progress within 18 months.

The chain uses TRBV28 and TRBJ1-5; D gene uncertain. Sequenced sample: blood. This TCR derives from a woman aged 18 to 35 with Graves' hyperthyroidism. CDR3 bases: TGTGCCAGCACCTCCCCGATGAATCAGCCCCAGCATTTT. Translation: CASTSPMNQPQHF.